This TCR beta chain was sequenced for a study of blood T cell repertoires in COVID-19. Turning to the study itself: Whether acute or convalescent, the COVID-19 samples came from the United States, Italy and Spain. PBMCs, B-cell-depleted T cells, or T cells provided the cDNA or gDNA that made up the material.

Original processing notes: Researchers report that nucleated cell counts were estimated from reference gene primer amplification. Only in-frame clones appear in the TCRdb table, and some are missing; sequencing was by immunoSEQ multiplex PCR. V, J and clone size reflect that table, while D and trimming were determined from the DNA. The table has 100,000 to 150,000 clones, 85% to 90% seen once. This CDR3 comprises 13 residues. V dropped 7 bases and J dropped 1 base, with 9 bases sitting between them. The germline gives CDR1 MNHEY, CDR2 SVGAGI. The sample comprised peripheral blood. The sequence was collected from a man aged 45 to 65 with acute or convalescent COVID-19. The V and J genes are TRBV6-5 and TRBJ2-3; tentative D call: TRBD1 (6 bases). CDR3 DNA: TGTGCCAGCAATAGACAGGGCACAGATACGCAGTATTTT. Translated, it gives CASNRQGTDTQYF.